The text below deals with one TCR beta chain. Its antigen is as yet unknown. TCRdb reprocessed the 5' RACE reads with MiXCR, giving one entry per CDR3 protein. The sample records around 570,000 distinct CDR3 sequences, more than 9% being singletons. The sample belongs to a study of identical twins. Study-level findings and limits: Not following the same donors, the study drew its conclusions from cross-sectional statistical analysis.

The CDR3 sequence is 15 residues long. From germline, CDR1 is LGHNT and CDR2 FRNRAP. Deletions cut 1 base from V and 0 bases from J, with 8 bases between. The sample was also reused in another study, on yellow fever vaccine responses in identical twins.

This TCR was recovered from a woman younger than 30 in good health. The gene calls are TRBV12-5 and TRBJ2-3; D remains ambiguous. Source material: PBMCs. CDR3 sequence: CASGLGATSTDTQYF. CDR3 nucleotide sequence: TGTGCTAGTGGTTTGGGGGCGACTAGCACAGATACGCAGTATTTT.